What follows are 14 T cell receptor beta chains derived from one specimen sequenced in a study of cytomegalovirus exposure and HLA in healthy donors (dated by TCRdb to 2017 to 2019). The library relied on the immunoSEQ multiplex PCR assay. A mixture of 60 forward primers for TCR Vbeta segments and 13 reverse primers for TCR Jbeta segments was used in the multiplex PCR. TCRdb took over this immuneACCESS table, retaining in-frame rearrangements with V and J assigned. Such tables are incomplete; in checked studies, under half of the missing clones stem from an unresolved V gene, and the remainder is unexplained. Per the sample table, the count is about 140,000 clones. The top ten clonotypes cover roughly 2.7% of the sample. The material sequenced was PBMCs. All receptors come from a man aged 35-49 years in good health and CMV-seronegative.

The chain uses TRBV25-1 and TRBJ2-1; TRBD1 matches 8 bases. CDR1 is MGHDK, CDR2 SYGVNS, per germline. Trimming at V came to 4 bases and at J to 3 bases, leaving 5 bases not matched to a gene. The CDR3 is made up of 15 amino acids. The CDR3 DNA follows: TGTGCCAGCAGTGCGGGACAGGCCGACTACAATGAGCAGTTCTTC. This sequence encodes CASSAGQADYNEQFF.

This sequence joins TRBV2 and TRBJ2-2; 12 nucleotides match TRBD2. The CDR3 is made up of 18 amino acids. J gave up 1 base and V 6 bases, and 9 bases lay outside the gene matches. Germline loops: CDR1 SNHLY, CDR2 FYNNEI. CDR3 loop: CASSVFLTSGRNTGELFF. For the CDR3, the DNA is TGTGCCAGCAGCGTCTTCCTGACTAGCGGGAGGAACACCGGGGAGCTGTTTTTT.

The V and J genes are TRBV15 and TRBJ1-6, with TRBD1 matching over 7 bases. The length of the CDR3 is 15 residues. Germline CDR1 reads LNHNV; CDR2 reads YYDKDF (reference sequence). Unmatched junction bases numbered 9, after V lost 3 bases and J lost 10 bases. CDR3 residues: CATSSRQGTVSPLHF. The CDR3 bases are TGTGCCACCAGCAGTAGACAGGGAACGGTCTCACCCCTCCACTTT.

For this clone: Within the sample, other DNA sequences also encode this same CDR3. The CDR3 DNA sequence: TGTGCCAGCAGCTTAGCGAGTGGTACTGAAGCTTTCTTT. Amino acids: CASSLASGTEAFF. The chain couples TRBV7-9 to TRBJ1-1; D is undetermined. V gave up 0 bases and J gave up 5 bases, with 7 bases separating them. CDR1 SEHNR and CDR2 FQNEAQ come from the germline V gene (reference sequence). CDR3 length equals 13 residues.

J is TRBJ2-1 and V is TRBV9; TRBD2 matches at 9 bases. This CDR3 region has 16 residues. V was pared by 0 bases and J by 3 bases, with 4 bases of the junction left unmatched. Germline values: CDR1 SGDLS, CDR2 YYNGEE. The CDR3 nucleotides read TGTGCCAGCAGCGTAGAGGGGCGGGGGGGCTACAATGAGCAGTTCTTC. Protein: CASSVEGRGGYNEQFF.

The gene calls are TRBV9 and TRBJ1-3; possibly TRBD1 for D (5 bases). This CDR3 has 16 amino acids. Trimming shortened V by 3 bases and J by 0 bases, and 13 bases separated the two germline ends. The germline CDR1 and CDR2 sequences are SGDLS and YYNGEE. The CDR3 nucleotides read TGTGCCAGCAGCGCCAGCAGGGTGGACTCTGGAAACACCATATATTTT. Its translation is CASSASRVDSGNTIYF.

The chain combines TRBV9 with TRBJ2-1; 9 nucleotides match TRBD1. Germline CDR1 is SGDLS and CDR2 is YYNGEE. The CDR3 covers 15 residues. With 2 bases clipped from V and 3 bases from J, the junction kept 3 bases outside the gene matches. Here the CDR3 reads CASSVDRGGYNEQFF. The CDR3 DNA is TGTGCCAGCAGCGTCGACAGGGGGGGCTACAATGAGCAGTTCTTC.

The V and J genes are TRBV28 and TRBJ2-7; no firm D call. Trimming shortened V by 5 bases and J by 5 bases, and 16 bases separated the two germline ends. The germline CDR1 and CDR2 sequences are MDHEN and SYDVKM. The CDR3 consists of 14 residues. The CDR3 region has the DNA TGTGCCAGCAGTCCTCCGCCCTTTAGTAACGAGCAGTACTTC. It is translated as CASSPPPFSNEQYF.

This rearrangement joins TRBV7-2 to TRBJ1-1, with a tentative D call TRBD1 (6 bases). This CDR3 is 15 amino acids long. Germline CDR1 and CDR2: SGHTA and FQGNSA. Trimming stripped 4 bases from V and 1 base from J, with 13 bases between. CDR3 loop: CASSWGQTTNTEAFF. CDR3 bases: TGTGCCAGCAGCTGGGGACAAACCACGAACACTGAAGCTTTCTTT.

This sequence joins TRBV7-3 and TRBJ1-1; D call uncertain. V was shortened by 1 base and J by 5 bases, with 11 bases between the two germline ends. Germline V gives CDR1 SGHTA, CDR2 FQGTGA. The CDR3 sequence is 14 residues long. CDR3 in amino acids: CASSLMGGETEAFF. CDR3 DNA sequence: TGTGCCAGCAGCTTAATGGGTGGGGAGACTGAAGCTTTCTTT.

The J gene is TRBJ1-2, the V gene TRBV4-1, with a tentative D call TRBD1 (5 bases). Germline CDR1 and CDR2: MGHRA and YSYEKL. Trimming removed 0 bases from V and 4 bases from J, with 12 bases in between. The CDR3 is made up of 15 amino acids. The CDR3 region has the DNA TGCGCCAGCAGCCAAGACTGGGGGGAAGTCTATGGCTACACCTTC. It codes for CASSQDWGEVYGYTF.

The CDR3 is CASSRRLAGGEYEQFF. In DNA, the CDR3 is TGTGCCAGCAGTAGACGACTAGCGGGGGGGGAATATGAGCAGTTCTTC. V usage is TRBV27 and J usage is TRBJ2-1, with 14 nucleotides matching TRBD2. V lost 5 bases and J lost 8; bases outside the gene matches: 8. This CDR3 has 16 amino acids. Germline CDR1 reads MNHEY; CDR2 reads SMNVEV (reference sequence).

The rearrangement links TRBV15 to TRBJ2-3; possible D gene TRBD2, 5 bases. CDR1 is LNHNV and CDR2 is YYDKDF in the germline V gene (reference sequence). Trimming shortened V by 6 bases and J by 3 bases, and 16 bases separated the two germline ends. CDR3 length equals 15 residues. CDR3 bases: TGTGCCACCAGTCAGCTGAGAGGGATAACAGATACGCAGTATTTT. Translation gives CATSQLRGITDTQYF.

This rearrangement joins TRBV6-4 to TRBJ2-2; 8 positions agree with TRBD1. V lost 2 bases and J lost 5; bases outside the gene matches: 4. CDR1 and CDR2 (germline): MRHNA, SNTAGT. This CDR3 contains 15 residues. The CDR3 region is CASSDTTGVTGELFF. CDR3 nucleotides: TGTGCCAGCAGTGACACGACAGGGGTTACCGGGGAGCTGTTTTTT.